This TCR beta chain comes out of a study of CXCR3-negative and CXCR3-positive naive CD8 T cells. Overall study findings and caveats: Across naive subsets, surface CD5 expression was comparable, and TCR strength was inferred from properties of the TRB CDR3.

The CDR3 spans 14 residues. Germline CDR1 and CDR2: MDHEN and SYDVKM. Comment on this clonotype: Antigen unknown.

The study made its TRB cDNA libraries by 5' RACE, adding UMI labels. Each CDR3 protein gets one entry in TCRdb, which reprocessed the 5' RACE reads and gives no DNA. Across about 40,000 distinct CDR3 sequences, the top ten clones capture about 7.7% of the sample. This receptor was taken from a human donor in good health. Some clones in this sample may be carry-over from other donors' samples. The rearrangement joins TRBV28 to TRBJ2-2; there is no DNA to check the TCRdb D call of TRBD2. Sample: memory CD8+ T cells from blood. The CDR3 region is CASSYTSASGELFF.